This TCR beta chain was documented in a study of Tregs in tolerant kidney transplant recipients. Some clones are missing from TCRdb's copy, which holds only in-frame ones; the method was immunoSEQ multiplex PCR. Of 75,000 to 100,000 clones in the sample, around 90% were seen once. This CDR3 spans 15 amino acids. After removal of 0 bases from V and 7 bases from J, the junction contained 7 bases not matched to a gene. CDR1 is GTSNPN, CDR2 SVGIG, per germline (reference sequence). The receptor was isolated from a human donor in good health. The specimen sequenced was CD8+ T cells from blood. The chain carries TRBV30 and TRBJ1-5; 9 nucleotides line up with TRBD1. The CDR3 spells CAWSVGTGSGQPQHF. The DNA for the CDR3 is TGTGCCTGGAGTGTAGGGACAGGGTCTGGACAGCCCCAGCATTTT. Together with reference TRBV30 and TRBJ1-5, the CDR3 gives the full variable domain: SQTIHQWPATLVQPVGSPLSLECTVEGTSNPNLYWYRQAAGRGLQLLFYSVGIGQISSEVPQNLSASRPQDRQFILSSKKLLLSDSGFYLCAWSVGTGSGQPQHFGDGTRLSIL.